This T cell receptor beta chain appears in the sequencing data of a study of blood T cell repertoires in COVID-19. Background on the study: Sites across the United States, Italy and Spain contributed samples from acute and convalescent COVID-19. The analysed material was cDNA or gDNA that came from T cells, B-cell-depleted T cells, or PBMCs.

The V gene lost 2 bases and the J gene lost 0 bases, with 6 bases spanning the gap. This CDR3 region has 14 residues. The V gene's germline CDR1 is LGHNT and CDR2 FRNRAP. As originally analysed: How many nucleated cells were present was estimated from reference gene primer amplification. Profiling relied on immunoSEQ multiplex PCR, and the TCRdb table lists in-frame clones only, not all of them. V, J and clone size were drawn from that table, and D and trimming were deduced from the DNA. The table records 90,000 to 150,000 clones, about two thirds of them present only once. The chain has TRBV12-5 and TRBJ2-3; the D gene is possibly TRBD1 (5 bases). The source of this sequence is a human donor with acute or convalescent COVID-19. The donor label of this sample is uncertain. The sequencing input was peripheral blood. The CDR3 region is CASGLTGSTDTQYF. The CDR3 DNA is TGTGCTAGTGGTTTGACAGGCAGCACAGATACGCAGTATTTT.